Following are 10 T cell receptor beta chains from one sample sequenced in a study of beta chain features in type 1 diabetes. Study-level findings and limits: Shortening of TCRB CDR3s, moderate but significant, appeared in all four CD4+ subsets of Type 1 diabetes patients.

The entirety of the isolated RNA underwent reverse transcription, so expressed TCRB transcripts were sequenced. Method: immunoSEQ multiplex PCR; TCRdb's copy keeps in-frame clones and lacks some. Here the sample spans 600,000 to 700,000 clones, under 15% being singletons. No antigen has been assigned to these receptors. Sample: naive CD4+ T cells from blood. Receptor source: a man aged 30 to 39 with type 1 diabetes.

This clone was picked up a small number of times. The chain employs TRBV11-2 and TRBJ1-6; 8 positions agree with TRBD1. Trimming removed 5 bases from V and 8 bases from J; junction bases left unmatched: 8. CDR1 and CDR2 from the germline V gene are SGHAT and FQNNGV. The CDR3 runs to 15 residues. The CDR3 protein is CASSADRGHDSPLHF. CDR3 DNA sequence: TGTGCCAGCAGCGCCGACAGGGGTCATGATTCACCCCTCCACTTT.

This clone was seen a handful of times. J is TRBJ1-2 and V is TRBV29-1; 10 bases are a match to TRBD1. Germline CDR1 is SQVTM and CDR2 is ANQGSEA. The V segment lost 7 bases and the J segment 5 bases; nucleotides outside the gene matches: 7. CDR3 size: 13 residues. CDR3 sequence (DNA): TGCAGCGCCCGACAGGGGGCGAAGTATGGCTACACCTTC. The encoded protein is CSARQGAKYGYTF.

J is TRBJ1-4 and V is TRBV9; a possible D gene is TRBD1 (5 bases). CDR1 is SGDLS and CDR2 is YYNGEE in the germline V gene. The CDR3 length is 15 residues. V lost 0 bases and J 6 bases, leaving 12 bases between the germline ends. The CDR3 sequence is CASSVVGARDEKLFF. In DNA form, the CDR3 reads TGTGCCAGCAGCGTAGTCGGGGCCAGAGATGAAAAACTGTTTTTT.

This sequence joins TRBV9 and TRBJ2-3, with TRBD2 as a possible D gene (6 bases). Germline V gene sequence: CDR1 SGDLS, CDR2 YYNGEE. The CDR3 is 16 amino acids. V was cut by 0 bases and J by 1 base, with 12 bases left in between. The CDR3 DNA sequence: TGTGCCAGCAGCGTAGCTATAACGGGGGGCACAGATACGCAGTATTTT. Translated, it gives CASSVAITGGTDTQYF.

This clone was detected once. Compared with germline, one end of the junction differs, possibly owing to a read error. V is TRBV15 and J is TRBJ2-3; 10 bases map to TRBD1. The CDR3 runs 16 residues. Per the germline V gene, CDR1 is LNHNV and CDR2 is YYDKDF (reference sequence). The CDR3 spells CATSRGQGAPTARTNF. DNA for the CDR3: TGTGCCACCAGCAGAGGACAGGGGGCCCCCACGGCCCGCACGAATTTT.

The chain combines TRBV10-3 with TRBJ2-6, with 13 bases aligning to TRBD2. With 6 bases clipped from V and 0 bases from J, the junction kept 2 bases outside the gene matches. The CDR3 has 17 amino acids. The V gene's germline CDR1 is ENHRY and CDR2 SYGVKD. CDR3 residues: CAIRGLAGDSGANVLTF. CDR3 in DNA: TGTGCCATCAGAGGACTAGCGGGGGACTCTGGGGCCAACGTCCTGACTTTC.

J is TRBJ1-1 and V is TRBV9; D is perhaps TRBD1 (5 bases). This CDR3 has 14 amino acids. V shed 4 bases and J shed 3 bases, with 13 bases lying between them. Germline V CDR1 and CDR2: SGDLS, YYNGEE. The CDR3 reads CASSKRVGDTEAFF. CDR3 bases: TGTGCCAGCAGCAAAAGAGTAGGGGACACTGAAGCTTTCTTT. Using reference TRBV9 and TRBJ1-1 for the parts outside the CDR3, the full variable domain is DSGVTQTPKHLITATGQRVTLRCSPRSGDLSVYWYQQSLDQGLQFLIQYYNGEERAKGNILERFSAQQFPDLHSELNLSSLELGDSALYFCASSKRVGDTEAFFGQGTRLTVV.

This clone was found a few times. The chain employs TRBV6-5 and TRBJ1-2, with a tentative D call TRBD1 (6 bases). Trimming took 6 bases from V and 4 from J, leaving 15 bases between them. Germline lookup yields CDR1 MNHEY and CDR2 SVGAGI. This CDR3 has 14 amino acids. CDR3 DNA sequence: TGTGCCAGCAGAATCTACAGGGATGGCTATGGCTACACCTTC. Residues: CASRIYRDGYGYTF.

Only a few counts were recorded for this clone. The rearrangement uses TRBV5-1 and TRBJ2-3; D is unclear. The CDR3 is made up of 12 amino acids. The germline V and J ends were trimmed by 5 bases and 4 bases, with 8 bases remaining between them. In germline, CDR1 is SGHRS, CDR2 YFSETQ. DNA for the CDR3: TGCGCCAGCAGTATATCAGCAGATACGCAGTATTTT. It specifies CASSISADTQYF.

This clone was observed once. This chain connects TRBV7-9 to TRBJ1-2, with 7 nucleotides matching TRBD1. The CDR3 length is 15 residues. The germline gives CDR1 SEHNR, CDR2 FQNEAQ (reference sequence). The V gene end was trimmed by 1 base and the J gene end by 5 bases; junction bases not matched to a gene: 7. Written as DNA, the CDR3 is TGTGCCAGCAGCTTAGAAACAGGGGCTGGATATGGCTACACCTTC. Translation: CASSLETGAGYGYTF.